These 31 T cell receptor beta chains originate from one sample sequenced in a study of T cells in Graves' hyperthyroidism and ophthalmopathy. Amplified regions were TCR beta CDR3 sequences from RNA transcripts. The study used the HTBI primer set for a first-round RT-PCR of the TCR CDR3. Via MiXCR, TCRdb re-called the multiplex PCR reads, giving one row per CDR3 protein. The sample gives just under 750,000 distinct CDR3 sequences, just over 35% of which show up once; about a third is in the top ten. Sequenced material: blood. The receptor set was obtained from a woman aged 40 to 55 with Graves' hyperthyroidism.

The chain carries TRBV10-3 and TRBJ1-1; D not resolved. Germline assignment: CDR1 ENHRY and CDR2 SYGVKD. The CDR3 sequence is 16 residues long. V lost 2 bases, J lost 4 bases, and 17 bases lay in between. CDR3 nucleotides: TGTGCCATCAGTGAGCCGATGGTTTTGGCGAGCACTGAAGCTTTCTTT. Translated, it gives CAISEPMVLASTEAFF.

In its sample, this clonotype was seen a few times. This chain links TRBV6-2 or TRBV6-3 with TRBJ1-4; possibly TRBD1 for D (5 bases). CDR1 is MNHEY, CDR2 SVGEGT, per germline. This CDR3 comprises 13 residues. V was clipped by 6 bases and J by 6 bases, with 11 bases between them. The CDR3 loop is CASRGEVDEKLFF. The CDR3, as DNA: TGTGCCAGCAGAGGGGAAGTGGATGAAAAACTGTTTTTT.

J is TRBJ2-5 and V is TRBV11-2; D is unresolved. Germline V gives CDR1 SGHAT, CDR2 FQNNGV. V shed 8 bases and J shed 1 base, with 17 bases lying between them. This CDR3 is built from 15 residues. Written as DNA, the CDR3 is TGTGCCAGCTCACCATGGTCCGAGAGCCAAGAGACCCAGTACTTC. Translating it yields CASSPWSESQETQYF. Full variable domain (missing parts from reference TRBV11-2 and TRBJ2-5): EAGVAQSPRYKIIEKRQSVAFWCNPISGHATLYWYQQILGQGPKLLIQFQNNGVVDDSQLPKDRFSAERLKGVDSTLKIQPAKLEDSAVYLCASSPWSESQETQYFGPGTRLLVL.

The sample holds a few counts of this clonotype. The chain combines TRBV6-5 with TRBJ1-2; D remains ambiguous. Germline loops: CDR1 MNHEY, CDR2 SVGAGI. The CDR3 contains 14 residues. Trimming took off 2 bases at V and 8 bases at J, with 15 bases between the two ends. The CDR3 is CASSYQSGAVGYTF. The CDR3 DNA follows: TGTGCCAGCAGTTACCAATCCGGCGCGGTAGGCTACACCTTC.

V and J are TRBV4-1 and TRBJ1-2; D gene ambiguous. Trimming removed 0 bases from V and 4 bases from J, with 9 bases in between. The CDR3 sequence is 14 residues long. Germline CDR1 MGHRA, CDR2 YSYEKL. CDR3 sequence (DNA): TGCGCCAGCAGCCAAGAGACGGAACCCTATGGCTACACCTTC. Protein sequence: CASSQETEPYGYTF.

About this clonotype itself: This may stem from a read error, because a much larger clone lies one nucleotide away. This rearrangement joins TRBV19 to TRBJ1-1, with D possibly TRBD1 on 5 matching bases. The CDR3 loop spans 16 amino acids. Trimming cost V 3 bases and J 3 bases, with 17 bases left between them. Germline assignment: CDR1 LNHDA and CDR2 SQIVND (reference sequence). The CDR3 sequence: CASSIYRAGKYTEAFF. The CDR3, as DNA: TGTGCCAGTAGTATCTATCGGGCAGGGAAGTACACTGAAGCTTTCTTT. The full variable domain, with the rest looked up from reference TRBV19 and TRBJ1-1, is DGGITQSPKYLFRKEGQNVTLSCEQNLNHDAMYWYRQDPGQGLRLIYYSQIVNDFQKGDIAEGYSVSREKKESFPLTVTSAQKNPTAFYLCASSIYRAGKYTEAFFGQGTRLTVV.

This clonotype was counted a few times. The gene calls are TRBV10-3 and TRBJ1-2, with D possibly matching TRBD1 (6 bases). The germline V gene encodes CDR1 ENHRY and CDR2 SYGVKD. V was cut by 4 bases and J by 0 bases, with 15 bases left in between. The CDR3 extends over 16 amino acids. The DNA of the CDR3 is TGTGCCATCAGTGGGCGAGACAGGATGACTAACTATGGCTACACCTTC. This translates into CAISGRDRMTNYGYTF.

V usage is TRBV19 and J usage is TRBJ1-2; perhaps TRBD1 as D (5 bases). V lost 2 bases and J 6 bases, leaving 19 bases between the germline ends. The CDR3 has 16 amino acids. From germline, CDR1 is LNHDA and CDR2 SQIVND (reference sequence). The chain's CDR3 is CASSIILSPGPHGYTF. The CDR3 DNA reads TGTGCCAGTAGTATAATTTTGAGTCCAGGGCCACATGGCTACACCTTC.

This clonotype has a count of ten or more. V usage is TRBV10-3 and J usage is TRBJ2-5; the match to TRBD2 covers 12 bases. CDR1 and CDR2 from the germline V gene are ENHRY and SYGVKD. This CDR3 comprises 16 residues. The V segment lost 3 bases and the J segment 5 bases; nucleotides outside the gene matches: 7. The CDR3 loop reads CAISELTSGGGETQYF. In DNA, the CDR3 is TGTGCCATCAGTGAACTGACTAGCGGGGGAGGTGAGACCCAGTACTTC.

This sequence joins TRBV5-1 and TRBJ1-3, with 9 bases aligning to TRBD1. CDR1 is SGHRS and CDR2 is YFSETQ in the germline V gene. V was clipped by 4 bases and J by 3 bases; unmatched bases: 5. The CDR3 has 15 residues. The CDR3 is CASSEQGAGGNTIYF. The CDR3 DNA is TGCGCCAGCAGCGAACAGGGGGCCGGTGGAAACACCATATATTTT.

The chain has TRBV7-3 and TRBJ1-5; 7 bases agree with TRBD1. Germline CDR1 and CDR2: SGHTA and FQGTGA. V dropped 6 bases and J dropped 9; count of bases not matched to a gene: 23. The CDR3 contains 18 residues. The DNA for the CDR3 is TGTGCCAGCAGTCAAAACCGGGACAGTCTTTATGGGGGGCCGCCCCAGCATTTT. Translating gives CASSQNRDSLYGGPPQHF.

Points on this clonotype: The junction does not match germline at one end; this may be a read error. The V call is TRBV5-5, the J call TRBJ1-2, with D possibly being TRBD1 (5 bases). The CDR3 sequence is 13 residues long. Germline CDR1 is SGHKS and CDR2 is YYEKEE (reference sequence). CDR3 nucleotides: TGTGCCAGCGGCTTGGCCTCAGGGTATGGCTACACCTTC. Translating gives CASGLASGYGYTF.

This clonotype turned up a few times. The J gene is TRBJ1-1, the V gene TRBV3-1, with 7 nucleotides matching TRBD1. Germline V gene data show CDR1 as LGHDT and CDR2 as YNNKEL (reference sequence). The CDR3 has 14 residues. The V and J ends lost 0 bases and 7 bases, in that order; junction bases with no gene match: 5. The CDR3 region is CASSQEGGGGEAFF. As DNA, the CDR3 is TGTGCCAGCAGCCAAGAAGGAGGGGGCGGTGAAGCTTTCTTT.

This clonotype came up a few times. The gene calls are TRBV27 and TRBJ1-1; 7 bases line up with TRBD1. V was clipped by 5 bases and J by 4 bases; unmatched bases: 10. The germline gives CDR1 MNHEY, CDR2 SMNVEV (reference sequence). The CDR3 is 15 residues long. The CDR3 DNA reads as TGTGCCAGCAGTCCGAGACAGGGCTGGAGCACTGAAGCTTTCTTT. Translation: CASSPRQGWSTEAFF.

V and J are TRBV7-2 and TRBJ1-2; weak D call: TRBD1 (5 bases). V was pared by 2 bases and J by 8 bases, with 24 bases between. CDR1 and CDR2 (germline): SGHTA, FQGNSA. CDR3 length equals 17 residues. The CDR3 protein is CASSLTPGTADLEGYTF. CDR3 nucleotides: TGTGCCAGCAGCTTAACGCCCGGGACGGCTGATCTAGAAGGCTACACCTTC.

The sample holds many counts of this clonotype. The chain recombines TRBV29-1 with TRBJ1-1, with D tentatively TRBD1 (5 bases). Germline CDR1 is SQVTM and CDR2 is ANQGSEA. Trimming left V 4 bases short and J 4 bases short, with 10 bases between. The CDR3 is made up of 12 amino acids. The CDR3 DNA reads as TGCAGCGTTGCCCAGGGAGGCACTGAAGCTTTCTTT. It codes for CSVAQGGTEAFF.

Written as DNA, the CDR3 is TGTGCCATCAGTGGCACGGAAGATCAGCCCCAGTACTTC. As protein: CAISGTEDQPQYF. The chain links TRBV10-3 to TRBJ2-5, with D hard to call. Per germline, CDR1 ENHRY and CDR2 SYGVKD. V gave up 4 bases and J gave up 9 bases, with 15 bases separating them. The CDR3 sequence is 13 residues long.

As regards this clonotype: An end of the junction does not agree with germline; a read error may underlie this. The gene calls are TRBV10-2 and TRBJ1-1; D call uncertain. This CDR3 region has 15 residues. Germline V CDR1 and CDR2: WSHSY, SAAADI. Here the CDR3 reads CASSQREMEFAEAFF. CDR3 in DNA: TGTGCCAGCAGCCAGAGGGAGATGGAGTTTGCTGAAGCTTTCTTT.

This chain uses TRBV6-5 with TRBJ1-1; D ambiguous. The CDR3 sequence is 13 residues long. The ends were cut back, 2 bases at V and 8 bases at J, with 12 bases in the middle. Germline V gene data show CDR1 as MNHEY and CDR2 as SVGAGI. The CDR3: CASSYIGQGEAFF. The CDR3 DNA sequence: TGTGCCAGCAGTTACATCGGCCAAGGAGAAGCTTTCTTT.

The rearrangement uses TRBV10-1 and TRBJ2-7; maybe TRBD1 (6 bases). The CDR3 runs to 14 residues. Germline CDR1 WNHNN, CDR2 SYGVQD (reference sequence). The germline V and J ends were trimmed by 5 bases and 2 bases, with 13 bases remaining between them. The DNA of the CDR3 is TGCGCCAGCAGTTCTTGGACAGCGACCTACGAGCAGTACTTC. Translating gives CASSSWTATYEQYF.

Turning to this clonotype: This is likely a read error, given that the CDR3 carries no conserved phenylalanine or tryptophan at its end. The chain uses TRBV6-6 and TRBJ1-2, with 7 bases fitting TRBD1. Trimming at V came to 5 bases and at J to 4 bases, leaving 10 bases not matched to a gene. This CDR3 is 15 amino acids long. Germline values: CDR1 MNHNY, CDR2 SVGAGI (reference sequence). CDR3 in amino acids: CASSPAPGTVYGYTS. The CDR3 DNA is TGTGCCAGCAGTCCTGCCCCCGGGACAGTCTATGGCTACACCTCC.

This clonotype came up a few times. This sequence joins TRBV19 and TRBJ1-1; D is perhaps TRBD1 (5 bases). Germline CDR1 is LNHDA and CDR2 is SQIVND (reference sequence). Between the trimmed V and J ends, which lost 7 bases and 1 base, there was a span of 13 bases. The CDR3 is 14 amino acids. The CDR3 protein is CASKVGAANTEAFF. The CDR3 DNA reads as TGTGCCAGTAAAGTCGGGGCAGCGAACACTGAAGCTTTCTTT.

This clonotype was seen many times. The genes are TRBV10-3 and TRBJ1-1, with D possibly matching TRBD1 (5 bases). Trimming shortened V by 11 bases and J by 1 base, and 14 bases separated the two germline ends. CDR1 and CDR2 (germline): ENHRY, SYGVKD. This CDR3 comprises 13 residues. The CDR3 loop is CAYRRGTNTEAFF. The CDR3, as DNA: TGTGCCTACAGACGGGGGACGAACACTGAAGCTTTCTTT.

For this clonotype: A much bigger clone sits one base away, suggesting this may be a read error. The V gene is TRBV11-2, the J gene TRBJ2-2, with TRBD2 as a possible D gene (5 bases). The V end was cut by 1 base, the J end by 4 bases, with 7 bases between. CDR1 and CDR2 (germline): SGHAT, FQNNGV. The CDR3 loop spans 14 amino acids. Here the CDR3 reads CASSLVEGTGELFF. The CDR3, as DNA: TGTGCCAGCAGCTTAGTTGAGGGCACCGGGGAGCTGTTTTTT. The variable domain in full, completed from reference TRBV11-2 and TRBJ2-2, reads EAGVAQSPRYKIIEKRQSVAFWCNPISGHATLYWYQQILGQGPKLLIQFQNNGVVDDSQLPKDRFSAERLKGVDSTLKIQPAKLEDSAVYLCASSLVEGTGELFFGEGSRLTVL.

Many counts were recorded for this clonotype. This chain joins TRBV7-2 and TRBJ1-5, with 9 nucleotides matching TRBD1. The CDR3 extends over 16 amino acids. Germline loops: CDR1 SGHTA, CDR2 FQGNSA. The V and J ends lost 1 base and 4 bases, in that order; junction bases with no gene match: 5. CDR3 region: CASSLVSGTGNQPQHF. The CDR3 DNA sequence: TGTGCCAGCAGCTTAGTCTCCGGGACAGGGAATCAGCCCCAGCATTTT.

The chain has TRBV28 and TRBJ1-2, with D maybe TRBD1 (5 bases). Trimming stripped 5 bases from V and 6 bases from J, with 19 bases between. The CDR3 contains 15 residues. Germline CDR1 is MDHEN and CDR2 is SYDVKM. Here the CDR3 DNA reads TGTGCCAGCAGTCCCCCCAGCAGGGATGGAAATGGCTACACCTTC. Protein: CASSPPSRDGNGYTF.

This clonotype has a handful of counts. The chain employs TRBV2 and TRBJ2-7; 8 nucleotides match TRBD1. The V gene's germline CDR1 is SNHLY and CDR2 FYNNEI. Trimming removed 10 bases from V and 4 bases from J; junction bases left unmatched: 6. This CDR3 has 12 amino acids. The chain's CDR3 is CANRDRQYEQYF. The CDR3 nucleotides are TGTGCCAATCGGGACAGGCAATACGAGCAGTACTTC.

This clonotype was picked up many times. J is TRBJ1-1 and V is TRBV19; unclear D gene. Trimming shortened V by 4 bases and J by 11 bases, and 11 bases separated the two germline ends. The length of the CDR3 is 11 residues. CDR1 and CDR2 from the germline V gene are LNHDA and SQIVND (reference sequence). CDR3 sequence: CASSTNDRAFF. The CDR3 nucleotides are TGTGCCAGTAGTACGAACGATAGGGCTTTCTTT.

This chain joins TRBV19 and TRBJ1-1; D is possibly TRBD1 (5 bases). The CDR3 loop spans 13 amino acids. V shed 9 bases and J shed 3 bases, with 14 bases lying between them. Germline V gives CDR1 LNHDA, CDR2 SQIVND (reference sequence). The CDR3 spells CASRRQLDTEAFF. The CDR3 region has the DNA TGTGCCAGCAGAAGACAGCTGGACACTGAAGCTTTCTTT.

As to this clonotype: The germline gene is not matched at one end of the junction; a read error may be the cause. The V call is TRBV5-4, the J call TRBJ2-7, with TRBD1 matching over 7 bases. The CDR3 length is 16 residues. The germline V gene has CDR1 SGHNT and CDR2 YYREEE (reference sequence). The CDR3 nucleotides are TGCGCCAGCAGCCAAGATCTGGGGACAGCATCCTACGAGCAGTACTTC. It encodes CASSQDLGTASYEQYF.

The chain combines TRBV19 with TRBJ2-7, with D maybe TRBD1 (5 bases). Germline V gene lookup returns CDR1 LNHDA and CDR2 SQIVND (reference sequence). The CDR3 is made up of 13 amino acids. Between the trimmed V and J ends, which lost 5 bases and 11 bases, there was a span of 19 bases. This chain's CDR3 is CASSASLDSPEYF. The CDR3 DNA reads TGTGCCAGTAGTGCCTCCTTAGACAGTCCGGAGTACTTC.